Listed below are T cell receptor beta chains from one sample, sequenced in a study of naive and memory T cell subsets. TCRdb redid the calling of the UMI-ligation and nested PCR reads with MiXCR, one entry per CDR3 protein. The top ten hold 1.2% of the sample, which has 85,000 or so distinct CDR3 sequences, approximately 9.2% seen once. The sample comprised naive CD8+ T cells from blood. These receptors all come from a human donor in good health. Both conserved end residues are part of each CDR3. A D gene is named only where the DNA matches it firmly. Clone sizes are given selectively: once, few, many, or a class where the clone is expanded.

length | size | J | D | V | DNA | CDR3
15 | many | TRBJ2-7 | NA | TRBV7-7 | TGTGCCAGCAGCTCACCGGGACTGCAACCCTACGAGCAGTACTTC | CASSSPGLQPYEQYF
15 | NA | TRBJ2-7 | TRBD1 | TRBV27 | TGTGCCAGCAGCGAGGGACAGGCGATCCCCTACGAGCAGTACTTC | CASSEGQAIPYEQYF
16 | few | TRBJ1-5 | NA | TRBV4-2 | TGTGCCAGCAGCCAAGAGCACCGACTAGGGAATCAGCCCCAGCATTTT | CASSQEHRLGNQPQHF
15 | few | TRBJ1-1 | NA | TRBV6-9 | TGTGCCAGCAGTAAACAGGGACGGACGAACACTGAAGCTTTCTTT | CASSKQGRTNTEAFF
15 | NA | TRBJ2-1 | TRBD2 | TRBV2 | TGTGCCAGCGGTACAGGGACTAGCAGCTACAATGAGCAGTTCTTC | CASGTGTSSYNEQFF
13 | NA | TRBJ1-4 | NA | TRBV10-3 | TGTGCCATCAGTGATACGGACAGAGAAAAACTGTTTTTT | CAISDTDREKLFF
15 | NA | TRBJ2-3 | TRBD2 | TRBV29-1 | TGCAGCGTTGCCGGACTAGCGGGTAGTGGGAATGCGCAGTATTTT | CSVAGLAGSGNAQYF
18 | many | TRBJ1-5 | NA | TRBV27 | TGTGCCAGCCGTATAGGCCAGGGGCCCACACTTACGAATCAGCCCCAGCATTTT | CASRIGQGPTLTNQPQHF
13 | few | TRBJ1-5 | TRBD1 | TRBV27 | TGTGCCAGCAGCGGACAGGTCAATCAGCCCCAGCATTTT | CASSGQVNQPQHF
14 | NA | TRBJ2-7 | NA | TRBV5-1 | TGCGCCAGCAGCTTGGCGCAGAGCTCCTACGAGCAGTACTTC | CASSLAQSSYEQYF
13 | NA | TRBJ1-2 | NA | TRBV29-1 | TGCAGCGTTCCGGCCAATGGTAACTATGGCTACACCTTC | CSVPANGNYGYTF
11 | many | TRBJ2-5 | NA | TRBV12-5 | TGTGCTAGTGGTCTCCAAGAGACCCAGTACTTC | CASGLQETQYF
14 | few | TRBJ1-1 | NA | TRBV27 | TGTGCCAGCAGTCCAGGGTCCGTTAACACTGAAGCTTTCTTT | CASSPGSVNTEAFF
14 | few | TRBJ2-7 | TRBD2 | TRBV6-2/TRBV6-3 | TGTGCCAGCACCCTAGCGGGAGACCTCTACGAGCAGTACTTC | CASTLAGDLYEQYF
14 | few | TRBJ1-1 | NA | TRBV28 | TGTGCCAGCAGTCCCACCTCAGCAAACACTGAAGCTTTCTTT | CASSPTSANTEAFF
12 | NA | TRBJ2-3 | NA | TRBV28 | TGTGCCAGCACCGGAACCTCGGGGGCGCAGTATTTT | CASTGTSGAQYF
15 | NA | TRBJ1-6 | TRBD1 | TRBV7-2 | TGTGCCAGCAGCTTCAGACAGGGAATTAATTCACCCCTCCACTTT | CASSFRQGINSPLHF
14 | NA | TRBJ2-1 | NA | TRBV12-3/TRBV12-4 | TGTGCCAGCAGTTCGTGGAGCTTCGACAATGAGCAGTTCTTC | CASSSWSFDNEQFF
14 | many | TRBJ2-1 | NA | TRBV29-1 | TGCAGCGTTGAGGGGGGAGATACCTACAATGAGCAGTTCTTC | CSVEGGDTYNEQFF
13 | many | TRBJ2-1 | NA | TRBV6-5 | TGTGCCAGCAGCCTCGGAGGGTCCGGAGAGCAGTTCTTC | CASSLGGSGEQFF
19 | NA | TRBJ2-2 | TRBD2 | TRBV7-3 | TGTGCCAGCAGCTTAAACTCCGGGGCGGGCGGGAGTGGCACCGGGGAGCTGTTTTTT | CASSLNSGAGGSGTGELFF
15 | few | TRBJ1-5 | NA | TRBV27 | TGTGCCAGCAGTTTACGGTCAGGGGATGCGGTGCCCCAGCATTTT | CASSLRSGDAVPQHF
15 | many | TRBJ1-1 | NA | TRBV3-1 | TGTGCCAGCAGCCCCGGGACACATGGGGGGACTGAAGCTTTCTTT | CASSPGTHGGTEAFF
14 | many | TRBJ1-2 | NA | TRBV28 | TGTGCCAGCGGATACGTCCTCCTTAACTATGGCTACACCTTC | CASGYVLLNYGYTF
14 | NA | TRBJ2-5 | TRBD2 | TRBV27 | TGTGCCAGCAGTTTAAGGCTCGGCGGGGGGACCCAGTACTTC | CASSLRLGGGTQYF
13 | few | TRBJ1-1 | NA | TRBV6-2/TRBV6-3 | TGTGCCAGCCAAATAGGAAGCGGGACTGAAGCTTTCTTT | CASQIGSGTEAFF
21 | many | TRBJ2-1 | TRBD2 | TRBV20-1 | TGCAGTGCCCCGGCCTCGTCCCCAATTTGGGTAGCGGGAGATGCCTACAATGAGCAGTTCTTC | CSAPASSPIWVAGDAYNEQFF
16 | many | TRBJ2-1 | NA | TRBV29-1 | TGCAGCGTTGAAGGGGGGCCTCTGAGCTCCTACAATGAGCAGTTCTTC | CSVEGGPLSSYNEQFF
17 | few | TRBJ2-2 | TRBD2 | TRBV7-9 | TGTGCCAGCAGCACAACCCAGACTAGCGGGAAGACCGGGGAGCTGTTTTTT | CASSTTQTSGKTGELFF
12 | many | TRBJ2-1 | TRBD1 | TRBV29-1 | TGCAGCGACAGGGGTCTTAAGAATGAGCAGTTCTTC | CSDRGLKNEQFF
14 | NA | TRBJ2-1 | NA | TRBV15 | TGTGCCACCAGCGCTACAGGGTTTTACAATGAGCAGTTCTTC | CATSATGFYNEQFF
14 | NA | TRBJ1-1 | NA | TRBV13 | TGTGCCAGCAGCCCCTGGGGGGGTAACACTGAAGCTTTCTTT | CASSPWGGNTEAFF
16 | NA | TRBJ2-5 | NA | TRBV7-3 | TGTGCCAGCAGCCTCACGGGGTCCGACAGAGCAGAGACCCAGTACTTC | CASSLTGSDRAETQYF
15 | few | TRBJ2-7 | NA | TRBV6-5 | TGTGCCAGCAGTTACTATCAGCAGTACTCCTACGAGCAGTACTTC | CASSYYQQYSYEQYF
17 | NA | TRBJ1-1 | NA | TRBV4-1 | TGCGCCAGCAGCCATTTGGTCTCTCGGCAGGGTGTGACTGAAGCTTTCTTT | CASSHLVSRQGVTEAFF
15 | few | TRBJ1-2 | TRBD1 | TRBV28 | TGTGCCAGCAACTCATTCCAGGGGGTAAACTATGGCTACACCTTC | CASNSFQGVNYGYTF
13 | many | TRBJ2-7 | TRBD2 | TRBV29-1 | TGCAGCGTTGAAGGGGCGGGGGGACACGAGCAGTACTTC | CSVEGAGGHEQYF
14 | many | TRBJ2-7 | TRBD1 | TRBV29-1 | TGCAGCGTTGAAACCCCAGGGGGCATAAACGAGCAGTACTTC | CSVETPGGINEQYF
13 | many | TRBJ2-7 | TRBD1 | TRBV7-2 | TGTGCCAGCAGCCCGGGACAGGGGTACGAGCAGTACTTC | CASSPGQGYEQYF
15 | NA | TRBJ1-1 | TRBD1 | TRBV10-3 | TGTGCCATCAGTGAGGGGACAGGGGGCTTTACTGAAGCTTTCTTT | CAISEGTGGFTEAFF
14 | NA | TRBJ2-5 | NA | TRBV6-5 | TGTGCCACCCGATATCGGGGGTACCAAGAGACCCAGTACTTC | CATRYRGYQETQYF
15 | few | TRBJ2-1 | TRBD2 | TRBV6-2/TRBV6-3 | TGTGCCAGCAGTTACTTGGCGGGAGGGTCCAATGAGCAGTTCTTC | CASSYLAGGSNEQFF
17 | NA | TRBJ1-2 | NA | TRBV28 | TGTGCCAGCAGTTCCCCCTTGGCAGGGAGAGGCCAGTATGGCTACACCTTC | CASSSPLAGRGQYGYTF
10 | many | TRBJ2-3 | NA | TRBV29-1 | TGCAGCGTCGTCATGGATACGCAGTATTTT | CSVVMDTQYF
13 | NA | TRBJ1-1 | TRBD1 | TRBV5-6 | TGTGCCAGCAGCTTGGAGGGGGCCACTGAAGCTTTCTTT | CASSLEGATEAFF
15 | NA | TRBJ1-1 | NA | TRBV28 | TGTGCCAGCAGTTTATCCTACAGGAGCTGGTCGGAAGCTTTCTTT | CASSLSYRSWSEAFF
15 | many | TRBJ1-1 | TRBD1 | TRBV7-9 | TGTGCCAGCAGCTCAAAGGGACAGGGGGACACTGAAGCTTTCTTT | CASSSKGQGDTEAFF
16 | few | TRBJ2-7 | TRBD1 | TRBV29-1 | TGCAGCGTTGAAGCCCGCGGACAGGGGGCGGCCTACGAGCAGTACTTC | CSVEARGQGAAYEQYF
15 | few | TRBJ1-5 | NA | TRBV6-6 | TGTGCCAGCAGTCCCCGGGAGGACCCTAATCAGCCCCAGCATTTT | CASSPREDPNQPQHF
14 | many | TRBJ2-1 | NA | TRBV20-1 | TGCAGTGCTGTAACAGGGGGGGACTACAATGAGCAGTTCTTC | CSAVTGGDYNEQFF